A selection of T cell receptor beta chains follows, all from one sample in a study of cytomegalovirus exposure and HLA in healthy donors. Using immunoSEQ multiplex PCR, the repertoire was profiled, and TCRdb retains in-frame clones only, with some absent. This repertoire includes tens of thousands of clones. Sequenced material: PBMCs. The source of these receptors is a male donor in good health and CMV-seronegative. Both conserved end residues are part of each CDR3. D genes are given only for firm matches.

TRBD2,TRBV7-2,TRBJ2-7,CASSTPSGVFSGSSYEQYF,TGTGCCAGCAGCACACCCTCTGGGGTGTTCAGCGGGAGTAGCTACGAGCAGTACTTC
TRBD2,TRBV4-3,TRBJ2-4,CASSPGASGGNIQYF,TGCGCCAGCAGCCCCGGGGCTAGCGGGGGAAACATTCAGTACTTC
-,TRBV5-1,TRBJ2-1,CASSLGRNEQFF,TGCGCCAGCAGCTTGGGCAGAAATGAGCAGTTCTTC
TRBD1,TRBV18,TRBJ2-1,CASSPLQTGGRNEQFF,TGTGCCAGCTCACCCCTACAAACAGGGGGTAGGAATGAGCAGTTCTTC
-,TRBV7-7,TRBJ1-6,CASNKWRQLSYSPLHF,TGTGCTAGCAACAAATGGAGGCAGCTCAGTTATTCACCCCTCCACTTT
-,TRBV4-2,TRBJ1-1,CASRQDQKKAFF,TGTGCCAGCAGACAAGATCAGAAGAAAGCTTTCTTT
TRBD1,TRBV25-1,TRBJ2-4,CARPDRRQNIQYF,TGTGCCAGACCGGACAGGAGGCAAAACATTCAGTACTTC
-,TRBV7-8,TRBJ2-1,CASSPGLAWDEQFF,TGTGCCAGCAGCCCTGGTCTAGCGTGGGATGAGCAGTTCTTC
TRBD2,TRBV28,TRBJ2-1,CASRLAEANNEQFF,TGTGCCAGCAGACTAGCGGAGGCCAACAATGAGCAGTTCTTC
TRBD2,TRBV6-1,TRBJ2-3,CASRSGAGTDTQYF,TGTGCCAGCAGGAGCGGGGCCGGCACAGATACGCAGTATTTT
TRBD2,TRBV7-3,TRBJ2-7,CASSLGGSRSYEQYF,TGTGCCAGCAGCTTAGGCGGGAGCCGCTCCTACGAGCAGTACTTC
TRBD1,TRBV19,TRBJ1-4,CASSQGAYGEKLFF,TGTGCCAGTAGTCAGGGGGCTTATGGTGAAAAACTGTTTTTT
-,TRBV27,TRBJ2-5,CASSLGEGEGETQYF,TGTGCCAGCAGTTTAGGGGAAGGGGAAGGGGAGACCCAGTACTTC
TRBD1,TRBV2,TRBJ1-2,CASSAGTGASGYTF,TGTGCCAGCAGCGCTGGGACAGGGGCGAGTGGCTACACCTTC
TRBD1,TRBV2,TRBJ1-1,CASRASGTGSWNTEAFF,TGTGCCAGCAGGGCCTCGGGGACAGGTAGTTGGAACACTGAAGCTTTCTTT
-,TRBV2,TRBJ1-6,CASRTGVENSPLHF,TGTGCCAGCAGAACGGGGGTAGAGAATTCACCCCTCCACTTT
-,TRBV6-6,TRBJ1-6,CASSYSIGRANSPLHF,TGTGCCAGCAGTTACTCGATTGGCAGGGCCAATTCACCCCTCCACTTT
-,TRBV19,TRBJ1-4,CASSSESLRNEKLFF,TGTGCCAGTAGTTCTGAATCACTTCGGAATGAAAAACTGTTTTTT
-,TRBV19,TRBJ1-5,CASSILGPMGGNQPQHF,TGTGCCAGTAGTATTTTGGGCCCAATGGGAGGCAATCAGCCCCAGCATTTT
TRBD1,TRBV29-1,TRBJ1-2,CSVVKGTGNYGYTF,TGCAGCGTTGTTAAAGGGACAGGGAACTATGGCTACACCTTC
TRBD2,TRBV30,TRBJ2-1,CAWTSTGGRDNEQFF,TGTGCCTGGACTTCTACGGGGGGGCGGGACAATGAGCAGTTCTTC
TRBD1,TRBV28,TRBJ2-5,CASSFSPGQQQETQYF,TGTGCCAGCAGTTTCTCCCCGGGACAGCAACAAGAGACCCAGTACTTC
-,TRBV7-9,TRBJ2-1,CASSLEADNEQFF,TGTGCCAGCAGCTTAGAAGCCGACAATGAGCAGTTCTTC
-,TRBV2,TRBJ1-2,CASSEETARKYGYTF,TGTGCCAGCAGTGAAGAGACAGCTCGCAAGTATGGCTACACCTTC
-,TRBV5-6,TRBJ2-3,CASSLLPSTDTQYF,TGTGCCAGCAGCCTCCTCCCCAGCACAGATACGCAGTATTTT
TRBD2,TRBV9,TRBJ2-1,CASSVGAGGDNEQFF,TGTGCCAGCAGCGTAGGAGCGGGGGGCGACAATGAGCAGTTCTTC
-,TRBV7-6,TRBJ2-3,CASSLEAGINTDTQYF,TGTGCCAGCAGCTTAGAGGCAGGCATAAACACAGATACGCAGTATTTT
TRBD1,TRBV18,TRBJ2-7,CASSRQGYYEQYF,TGTGCCAGCTCACGACAGGGCTACTACGAGCAGTACTTC
-,TRBV7-2,TRBJ2-6,CASSPKSGANVLTF,TGTGCCAGCAGCCCTAAATCTGGGGCCAACGTCCTGACTTTC
TRBD2,TRBV5-1,TRBJ2-1,CASSVSGTDNEQFF,TGCGCCAGCAGCGTGAGCGGGACTGACAATGAGCAGTTCTTC
-,TRBV5-1,TRBJ2-3,CASSLRVGGDTQYF,TGCGCCAGCAGCTTGAGAGTAGGAGGAGATACGCAGTATTTT
TRBD1,TRBV18,TRBJ2-3,CASSPFGQGNTDTQYF,TGTGCCAGCTCACCATTTGGACAGGGCAACACAGATACGCAGTATTTT
-,TRBV9,TRBJ1-1,CASSVHGEAGAEAFF,TGTGCCAGCAGCGTCCACGGGGAGGCAGGAGCTGAAGCTTTCTTT
-,TRBV28,TRBJ1-4,CASSLTANEKLFF,TGTGCCAGCAGTCTGACTGCTAATGAAAAACTGTTTTTT
-,TRBV4-3,TRBJ1-4,CASSPSGGDGEKLFF,TGCGCCAGCAGCCCCTCGGGAGGGGATGGGGAAAAACTGTTTTTT
-,TRBV27,TRBJ2-1,CASAPGHNEQFF,TGTGCCAGCGCCCCAGGGCACAATGAGCAGTTCTTC
-,TRBV28,TRBJ1-5,CASSLKEARQPQHF,TGTGCCAGCAGTTTAAAGGAGGCCCGCCAGCCCCAGCATTTT
TRBD1,TRBV7-8,TRBJ1-1,CASSSQGARTEAFF,TGTGCCAGCAGCTCGCAGGGGGCGCGCACTGAAGCTTTCTTT
TRBD1,TRBV9,TRBJ1-2,CASSVGFSGTGDYGYTF,TGTGCCAGCAGCGTAGGTTTCTCCGGGACAGGGGATTATGGCTACACCTTC
TRBD2,TRBV7-3,TRBJ2-1,CASSLGPLAGAFGNEQFF,TGTGCCAGCAGCTTAGGGCCCCTAGCGGGGGCCTTCGGAAATGAGCAGTTCTTC
-,TRBV27,TRBJ2-1,CASSFRGENEQFF,TGTGCCAGCAGTTTCAGGGGTGAGAATGAGCAGTTCTTC
-,TRBV2,TRBJ1-5,CASSGGDSNQPQHF,TGTGCCAGCAGCGGCGGGGATAGCAATCAGCCCCAGCATTTT
TRBD2,TRBV5-6,TRBJ2-1,CASSLAASGRSEQFF,TGTGCCAGCAGCTTGGCGGCTAGCGGGAGAAGTGAGCAGTTCTTC
TRBD1,TRBV7-9,TRBJ1-2,CASSATWTGDGYGYTF,TGTGCCAGCAGCGCAACATGGACAGGGGACGGCTATGGCTACACCTTC
TRBD2,TRBV7-2,TRBJ2-7,CASSTLAGSAGEQYF,TGTGCCAGCAGCACACTAGCGGGATCTGCGGGGGAGCAGTACTTC
-,TRBV7-6,TRBJ1-2,CASSLEVEGGYGYTF,TGTGCCAGCAGCTTAGAGGTGGAGGGTGGGTATGGCTACACCTTC
-,TRBV19,TRBJ2-6,CASSIGGAGANVLTF,TGTGCCAGTAGTATAGGGGGCGCTGGGGCCAACGTCCTGACTTTC
-,TRBV27,TRBJ2-3,CASRSGWALTDTQYF,TGTGCCAGCAGAAGCGGATGGGCCCTAACAGATACGCAGTATTTT
-,TRBV9,TRBJ1-4,CASSRQGGNEKLFF,TGTGCCAGCAGCCGGCAGGGTGGTAATGAAAAACTGTTTTTT
TRBD1,TRBV5-1,TRBJ2-5,CASRLGTGMVETQYF,TGCGCCAGCAGACTCGGGACAGGGATGGTAGAGACCCAGTACTTC
-,TRBV18,TRBJ1-1,CASSPQRDMNTEAFF,TGTGCCAGCTCACCCCAACGGGACATGAACACTGAAGCTTTCTTT
-,TRBV5-8,TRBJ2-1,CASSVRERVRNEQFF,TGTGCCAGCAGCGTCCGGGAGCGGGTGCGCAATGAGCAGTTCTTC
-,TRBV9,TRBJ2-1,CASSVGAEPYNEQFF,TGTGCCAGCAGCGTAGGGGCAGAGCCCTACAATGAGCAGTTCTTC
-,TRBV7-2,TRBJ2-5,CASSGARETQYF,TGTGCCAGCAGCGGTGCCAGGGAGACCCAGTACTTC
TRBD1,TRBV5-4,TRBJ2-7,CASSLGTAIAYEQYF,TGTGCCAGCAGCTTAGGGACAGCAATCGCCTACGAGCAGTACTTC
-,TRBV27,TRBJ2-6,CASTQGGSGANVLTF,TGTGCCAGCACCCAAGGGGGCTCTGGGGCCAACGTCCTGACTTTC
-,TRBV29-1,TRBJ1-1,CSVEDKRGRDTEDFF,TGCAGCGTTGAAGATAAAAGGGGCAGGGACACTGAAGATTTCTTT
-,TRBV28,TRBJ1-3,CASSPRVAGNTIYF,TGTGCCAGCAGTCCCAGGGTGGCTGGAAACACCATATATTTT
TRBD1,TRBV28,TRBJ2-3,CAIKDTGDFDTQYF,TGTGCCATCAAAGATACAGGGGATTTCGATACGCAGTATTTT
-,TRBV5-8,TRBJ2-5,CASSWGPRGQETQYF,TGTGCCAGCAGCTGGGGTCCCCGAGGGCAAGAGACCCAGTACTTC